This entry describes one T cell receptor beta chain. Its antigen is unknown. This sample was included in a study of blood T cells in healthy people across ages. Study outcomes and limitations: Per million T cells, TCR beta diversity dropped roughly linearly as age increased. Greater diversity and more naive CD4+ cells were seen in long-lived donors than in aged donors. It was held that diversity estimates obtained from one million T cells represented underestimates. A strong correlation was found between TCR beta diversity and the percentage of naive T cells.

It was with a sample-barcoded 5' primer and a J-beta primer mix that a second PCR of about 6 to 12 cycles was run. From the 5' RACE reads, TCRdb called clonotypes with MiXCR, one entry per CDR3 protein. Counted here are 730,000 or so distinct CDR3 sequences, 40% to 45% occurring once; the ten biggest clones make up roughly 30%. This sequence was found in a man of 80 years or more in good health. The specimen sequenced was blood.

CDR3 sequence reads: CASSAAGSTDTQYF. DNA for the CDR3: TGTGCCAGCAGCGCAGCGGGCTCCACAGATACGCAGTATTTT. The chain couples TRBV7-9 to TRBJ2-3; a weak D match, TRBD2 (6 bases). The CDR3 loop spans 14 amino acids. V was cut by 5 bases and J by 2 bases, with 11 bases left in between. Germline loops: CDR1 SEHNR, CDR2 FQNEAQ (reference sequence).